These 11 T cell receptor beta chains came from one sample sequenced in a study of T cell repertoires in cytomegalovirus infection. For these receptors, no antigen is known. TCRdb ran MiXCR on the reads and lists one entry per CDR3 protein. The sample has approximately 500,000 distinct CDR3 sequences; roughly a third are singletons. The material sequenced was cultured PBMCs, taken from culture after CMV antigen stimulation. Every receptor here comes from a human donor in good health (CMV status not recorded). Some clones in this sample may be carry-over from other donors' samples.

The V gene is TRBV27, the J gene TRBJ2-1; D is undetermined. V lost 3 bases and J 0 bases, leaving 9 bases between the germline ends. This CDR3 is 15 amino acids long. Germline V gene sequence: CDR1 MNHEY, CDR2 SMNVEV (reference sequence). The DNA for the CDR3 is TGTGCCAGCAGTTTGGGCGGAGACTCCTACAATGAGCAGTTCTTC. Translation gives CASSLGGDSYNEQFF.

The chain has TRBV6-5 and TRBJ2-7; TRBD2 matches at 7 bases. V gave up 0 bases and J gave up 2 bases; unmatched junction bases: 10. The CDR3 extends over 17 amino acids. Germline V gene lookup returns CDR1 MNHEY and CDR2 SVGAGI. In DNA form, the CDR3 reads TGTGCCAGCAGTTACTCGAGCGGGAAAGCGGAGGCCTACGAGCAGTACTTC. Amino acids: CASSYSSGKAEAYEQYF.

This clonotype was picked up many times. This chain joins TRBV7-2 and TRBJ2-1; D not certain. The germline CDR1 and CDR2 sequences are SGHTA and FQGNSA. Deletions cut 2 bases from V and 5 bases from J, with 13 bases between. This CDR3 comprises 15 residues. The CDR3 coding sequence is TGTGCCAGCAGCTTATCTTGGCTCTTGGACAATGAGCAGTTCTTC. Encoded protein: CASSLSWLLDNEQFF.

This sequence joins TRBV24-1 and TRBJ2-2; TRBD2 might be the D (5 bases). CDR1 is KGHDR and CDR2 is SFDVKD in the germline V gene. CDR3 size: 15 residues. The germline V and J ends were trimmed by 7 bases and 10 bases, with 21 bases remaining between them. The CDR3 DNA sequence: TGTGCCACCAGCGTCGGGATACAATCGGTGGAGGAGCTGTTTTTT. It is translated as CATSVGIQSVEELFF.

This clonotype was recorded a few times. J is TRBJ2-7 and V is TRBV7-2, with TRBD1 identical over 8 bases. CDR3 length equals 14 residues. V gave up 3 bases and J gave up 4 bases; unmatched junction bases: 5. Germline CDR1 is SGHTA and CDR2 is FQGNSA. The CDR3 sequence: CASSFGTGMYEQYF. In DNA, the CDR3 is TGTGCCAGCAGCTTCGGGACAGGCATGTACGAGCAGTACTTC. The full variable domain, rest sourced from reference TRBV7-2 and TRBJ2-7, is GAGVSQSPSNKVTEKGKDVELRCDPISGHTALYWYRQSLGQGLEFLIYFQGNSAPDKSGLPSDRFSAERTGGSVSTLTIQRTQQEDSAVYLCASSFGTGMYEQYFGPGTRLTVT.

This clonotype was found many times. V usage is TRBV7-9 and J usage is TRBJ1-1; possibly TRBD1 for D (5 bases). The ends were cut back, 1 base at V and 3 bases at J, with 9 bases in the middle. Germline V gene data show CDR1 as SEHNR and CDR2 as FQNEAQ (reference sequence). CDR3 size: 14 residues. CDR3 nucleotides: TGTGCCAGCAGCTTAGGCAGGGAGCACACTGAAGCTTTCTTT. The encoded protein is CASSLGREHTEAFF.

This clonotype has only one observation. The chain recombines TRBV25-1 with TRBJ2-1; 7 nucleotides match TRBD2. This CDR3 spans 16 amino acids. CDR1 and CDR2 (germline): MGHDK, SYGVNS. J gave up 1 base and V 1 base, and 4 bases lay outside the gene matches. The CDR3, as DNA: TGTGCCAGCAGTGAATCTGGGGGAGGGTCCTACAATGAGCAGTTCTTC. Translation: CASSESGGGSYNEQFF.

The chain couples TRBV20-1 to TRBJ2-5; 8 bases are shared with TRBD2. The V segment lost 5 bases and the J segment 4 bases; nucleotides outside the gene matches: 9. Germline V gene sequence: CDR1 DFQATT, CDR2 SNEGSKA (reference sequence). This CDR3 is 14 amino acids long. The CDR3 region has the DNA TGCAGTGCTCAAAAAGCGGGAGTAGGAGAGACCCAGTACTTC. Its translation is CSAQKAGVGETQYF.

There are many counts of this clonotype. This chain joins TRBV7-2 and TRBJ2-1; no reliable D call. Trimming removed 5 bases at V and 10 bases at J, with 9 bases between. The CDR3 consists of 11 residues. Germline assignment: CDR1 SGHTA and CDR2 FQGNSA. DNA of the CDR3: TGTGCCAGCAGCCCATTGCTCGAGCAGTTCTTC. This codes for CASSPLLEQFF.

J is TRBJ2-3 and V is TRBV6-2 or TRBV6-3, with D maybe TRBD2 (6 bases). There are 16 residues in the CDR3. Trimming took 6 bases from V and 4 from J, leaving 20 bases between them. The V gene's germline CDR1 is MNHEY and CDR2 SVGEGT. For the CDR3, the DNA is TGTGCCAGCAGACCTAATCGACTAGAAGGGGCAGATACGCAGTATTTT. This sequence encodes CASRPNRLEGADTQYF.

The chain couples TRBV12-3 or TRBV12-4 to TRBJ2-5; TRBD2 might be the D (6 bases). The CDR3 is 16 amino acids. Trimming shortened V by 6 bases and J by 4 bases, and 21 bases separated the two germline ends. The CDR3 reads CASRGEATSTGETQYF. For the CDR3, the DNA is TGTGCCAGCAGGGGGGAGGCTACTTCGACGGGAGAGACCCAGTACTTC.